The 23 T cell receptor beta chains below come from one sample, sequenced in a study of HIV-infected patients and healthy controls. No cell fractionation was done, so the repertoire covers all unsorted peripheral blood T cells. Reverse transcription used about 500 ng RNA and constant-region primers for alpha and beta. Alpha and beta chain libraries were made separately by chain-specific third strand synthesis with multiplexing indices. In TCRdb, the 5' RACE reads were re-called with MiXCR into one record per CDR3 protein. Of some 17,000 distinct CDR3 sequences detected, around a tenth appear once; the ten largest clones hold approximately 3.3%. Sequencing was carried out using blood. All receptors come from an adult in good health.

This clonotype was recorded many times. The genes are TRBV4-2 and TRBJ2-7, with D perhaps TRBD2 (5 bases). Trimming pared 0 bases from V and 6 bases from J, leaving 15 bases between. The germline V gene has CDR1 LGHNA and CDR2 YNFKEQ. The CDR3 spans 15 residues. Here the CDR3 DNA reads TGTGCCAGCAGCCAAGATGAGCCGGGGTTCGCCGAGCAGTACTTC. Residues: CASSQDEPGFAEQYF.

This clonotype has ten or more counts. The V call is TRBV11-2, the J call TRBJ2-3; D gene uncertain. V was cut by 1 base and J by 0 bases, with 5 bases left in between. Germline V lookup: CDR1 SGHAT, CDR2 FQNNGV. This CDR3 comprises 14 residues. The CDR3 DNA follows: TGTGCCAGCAGCTTAGCGACTAGCACAGATACGCAGTATTTT. The encoded protein is CASSLATSTDTQYF.

This clonotype was found many times. The chain is built from TRBV4-1 and TRBJ2-1, with 7 positions matching TRBD2. V trimming: 1 base; J trimming: 6 bases; junction bases outside the gene matches: 3. The CDR3 runs 14 residues. Per the germline V gene, CDR1 is MGHRA and CDR2 is YSYEKL. The CDR3 loop reads CASSQGEGPNEQFF. In DNA form, the CDR3 reads TGCGCCAGCAGCCAAGGGGAGGGGCCCAATGAGCAGTTCTTC.

This clonotype was seen repeatedly, ten times or more. At one boundary the junction diverges from the germline segment, which might be a read error. This rearrangement joins TRBV11-1 to TRBJ2-1, with 11 positions matching TRBD2. The CDR3 has 15 amino acids. Germline V gene sequence: CDR1 SGHAT, CDR2 FQDESV (reference sequence). CDR3 bases: TGTGCCAGCAGCCTAGCGGGGGGCTCCTACAATGAGCAGTTCTTC. This encodes CASSLAGGSYNEQFF.

The sample holds many counts of this clonotype. The chain is built from TRBV6-5 and TRBJ2-7; perhaps TRBD2 as D (5 bases). The CDR3 has 14 amino acids. V was shortened by 3 bases and J by 0 bases, with 9 bases between the two germline ends. Looked up from germline, CDR1 is MNHEY and CDR2 is SVGAGI. The CDR3 region has the DNA TGTGCCAGCAGTTATCAGAGGGCCTCCTACGAGCAGTACTTC. Encoded protein: CASSYQRASYEQYF.

In its sample, this clonotype was seen many times. The chain employs TRBV7-2 and TRBJ2-3; D is undetermined. The V gene lost 5 bases and the J gene lost 10 bases, with 13 bases spanning the gap. Germline CDR1 reads SGHTA; CDR2 reads FQGNSA. The CDR3 sequence is 12 residues long. The CDR3 nucleotides read TGTGCCAGCAGCCTCGCCGTTGGGGCGCAGTATTTT. It yields the protein CASSLAVGAQYF. Based on the CDR3 plus reference TRBV7-2 and TRBJ2-3, the full variable domain is GAGVSQSPSNKVTEKGKDVELRCDPISGHTALYWYRQSLGQGLEFLIYFQGNSAPDKSGLPSDRFSAERTGGSVSTLTIQRTQQEDSAVYLCASSLAVGAQYFGPGTRLTVL.

This clonotype was observed many times. J is TRBJ1-2 and V is TRBV27, with TRBD1 as a possible D gene (6 bases). This CDR3 spans 13 amino acids. The germline CDR1 and CDR2 sequences are MNHEY and SMNVEV (reference sequence). The ends were cut back, 6 bases at V and 4 bases at J, with 12 bases in the middle. In DNA, the CDR3 is TGTGCCAGCAGGGCAGGGGCCGGCTATGGCTACACCTTC. This translates into CASRAGAGYGYTF.

This clonotype was recorded at least ten times. The V gene is TRBV29-1, the J gene TRBJ2-1, with TRBD2 identical over 12 bases. V shed 6 bases and J 9 bases; nucleotides not matched to a gene: 9. From germline, CDR1 is SQVTM and CDR2 ANQGSEA. CDR3 length: 14 amino acids. Here the CDR3 reads CSVQAGLAGTEQFF. DNA of the CDR3: TGCAGCGTCCAAGCCGGACTAGCGGGGACTGAGCAGTTCTTC.

In its sample, this clonotype was seen many times. The chain recombines TRBV6-6 with TRBJ2-3; tentatively, D is TRBD2 (6 bases). The CDR3 length is 15 residues. CDR1 is MNHNY and CDR2 is SVGAGI in the germline V gene (reference sequence). The V end was cut by 0 bases, the J end by 6 bases, with 13 bases between. The CDR3 reads CASSYSKTAGDTQYF. The CDR3 DNA follows: TGTGCCAGCAGTTACTCGAAAACAGCGGGCGATACGCAGTATTTT.

This clonotype has at least ten counts. The chain joins TRBV19 to TRBJ1-5; D gene ambiguous. The V end was cut by 2 bases, the J end by 3 bases, with 8 bases between. CDR3 length: 14 amino acids. Per germline, CDR1 LNHDA and CDR2 SQIVND (reference sequence). CDR3 sequence reads: CASSISAANQPQHF. In DNA, the CDR3 is TGTGCCAGTAGTATATCAGCGGCCAATCAGCCCCAGCATTTT.

Sample share makes this clonotype medium-sized. The genes are TRBV12-3 or TRBV12-4 and TRBJ2-3; D might be TRBD2 (6 bases). The CDR3 covers 17 residues. With 4 bases removed from V and 0 bases from J, the gap between germline ends came to 17 bases. CDR3 nucleotide sequence: TGTGCCAGCAGTTACGGGAGTTGGCTAAAAAGCACAGATACGCAGTATTTT. Translation gives CASSYGSWLKSTDTQYF.

This clonotype was seen ten or more times. The J gene is TRBJ1-1, the V gene TRBV7-2; no firm D call. The CDR3 sequence is 14 residues long. The germline V gene encodes CDR1 SGHTA and CDR2 FQGNSA. V gave up 6 bases and J gave up 4 bases, with 15 bases separating them. CDR3 coding DNA: TGTGCCAGCAGTTCCCCGCGATGGGGCACTGAAGCTTTCTTT. This sequence encodes CASSSPRWGTEAFF.

V usage is TRBV18 and J usage is TRBJ2-7, with 11 bases aligning to TRBD2. Germline loops: CDR1 KGHSH, CDR2 LQKENI. J lost 0 bases, V lost 5 bases, and 6 bases had no gene match. The CDR3 is made up of 16 amino acids. Here the CDR3 DNA reads TGTGCCAGCTCAGCGCGACTAGCGGGACGCTCCTACGAGCAGTACTTC. It yields the protein CASSARLAGRSYEQYF.

This chain links TRBV11-2 with TRBJ1-1, with a weak D call TRBD1 (6 bases). The CDR3 spans 15 residues. CDR1 and CDR2 from the germline V gene are SGHAT and FQNNGV. Trimming cost V 7 bases and J 4 bases, with 19 bases left between them. The CDR3 nucleotides are TGTGCCAGCACTCCAGGGGTCAGGGAAGGCACTGAAGCTTTCTTT. This translates into CASTPGVREGTEAFF.

Within the sample, this clonotype is medium-sized. This rearrangement joins TRBV3-1 to TRBJ2-2, with a tentative D call TRBD1 (6 bases). The CDR3 loop spans 15 amino acids. The V end was cut by 2 bases, the J end by 0 bases, with 7 bases between. Germline-derived CDR1 and CDR2 are LGHDT and YNNKEL (reference sequence). The CDR3 DNA is TGTGCCAGCAGCCAACAGGGGCCGAACACCGGGGAGCTGTTTTTT. Its translation is CASSQQGPNTGELFF.

This chain joins TRBV4-3 and TRBJ1-1; 7 nucleotides match TRBD1. With 0 bases clipped from V and 7 bases from J, the junction kept 8 bases outside the gene matches. Germline loops: CDR1 LGHNA, CDR2 YSLEER. The CDR3 spans 15 residues. The CDR3 DNA sequence: TGCGCCAGCAGCCAAGATCCTGGCGGGGACAGTGAAGCTTTCTTT. Translated: CASSQDPGGDSEAFF.

This clonotype was observed many times. The CDR3 nucleotides read TGTGCCAGCAGCCCGGGACAGATACGTCTCTACGAGCAGTACTTC. Protein product: CASSPGQIRLYEQYF. The chain combines TRBV5-4 with TRBJ2-7, with 7 bases that match TRBD1. The V gene end was trimmed by 4 bases and the J gene end by 3 bases; junction bases not matched to a gene: 10. CDR1 and CDR2 (germline): SGHNT, YYREEE (reference sequence). CDR3 length equals 15 residues.

This clonotype was recorded many times. The CDR3 reads CASSQDASGKEQFF. DNA for the CDR3: TGCGCCAGCAGCCAAGACGCTAGCGGGAAGGAGCAGTTCTTC. This chain joins TRBV4-3 and TRBJ2-1; 9 positions agree with TRBD2. Unmatched junction bases numbered 4, after V lost 0 bases and J lost 10 bases. This CDR3 spans 14 amino acids. The germline V gene encodes CDR1 LGHNA and CDR2 YSLEER.

This clonotype was seen ten or more times. This sequence joins TRBV5-4 and TRBJ2-7; 10 bases are shared with TRBD1. V lost 4 bases and J lost 5; bases outside the gene matches: 3. The CDR3 runs to 13 residues. From germline, CDR1 is SGHNT and CDR2 YYREEE (reference sequence). Here the CDR3 reads CASSRQGADEQYF. In DNA form, the CDR3 reads TGTGCCAGCAGCCGACAGGGGGCTGACGAGCAGTACTTC.

This chain connects TRBV6-2 or TRBV6-3 to TRBJ1-1, with 7 bases aligning to TRBD1. There are 15 residues in the CDR3. J gave up 1 base and V 5 bases, and 7 bases lay outside the gene matches. Per the germline V gene, CDR1 is MNHEY and CDR2 is SVGEGT. Here the CDR3 reads CASSVAGGWNTEAFF. The CDR3 region has the DNA TGTGCCAGCAGTGTCGCAGGGGGGTGGAACACTGAAGCTTTCTTT.

This clonotype occurred many times. The rearrangement uses TRBV6-6 and TRBJ2-7; 7 bases are a match to TRBD2. Trimming at V came to 2 bases and at J to 3 bases, leaving 10 bases not matched to a gene. The CDR3 spans 16 residues. Germline CDR1 is MNHNY and CDR2 is SVGAGI (reference sequence). This CDR3 is CASSYAGGRGNYEQYF. In DNA, the CDR3 is TGTGCCAGCAGTTACGCCGGTGGGCGGGGGAACTACGAGCAGTACTTC.

By proportion, this clonotype is medium-sized. The chain links TRBV29-1 to TRBJ1-1; 8 bases agree with TRBD1. The CDR3 has 13 residues. V was clipped by 7 bases and J by 7 bases; unmatched bases: 11. Germline V gene sequence: CDR1 SQVTM, CDR2 ANQGSEA. The chain's CDR3 is CSANGQGDDEAFF. CDR3 DNA sequence: TGCAGCGCGAACGGACAGGGCGACGATGAAGCTTTCTTT.

This clonotype was counted many times. The J gene is TRBJ1-5, the V gene TRBV13; D ambiguous. Germline-derived CDR1 and CDR2 are PRHDT and FYEKMQ (reference sequence). V lost 4 bases, J lost 0 bases, and 16 bases lay in between. This CDR3 is 17 amino acids long. CDR3 amino acids: CASSYRDGENSNQPQHF. The CDR3 DNA reads TGTGCCAGCAGCTATCGCGACGGGGAGAATAGCAATCAGCCCCAGCATTTT. Drawing the rest from reference TRBV13 and TRBJ1-5, the complete variable domain is AAGVIQSPRHLIKEKRETATLKCYPIPRHDTVYWYQQGPGQDPQFLISFYEKMQSDKGSIPDRFSAQQFSDYHSELNMSSLELGDSALYFCASSYRDGENSNQPQHFGDGTRLSIL.